Following are 7 T cell receptor beta chains from one sample sequenced in a study of a mutant IDH1 vaccine in newly diagnosed glioma. As to time point: week 11, during vaccination. Doses of 300 ug of mutant IDH1 20-mer peptide were given with topical imiquimod. The table came from immunoSEQ multiplex PCR; TCRdb's copy has only in-frame clones and leaves some out. The sample yields about 130,000 clones, roughly 75% seen once. Which antigens these TCRs recognize remains unknown. The sample in question was PBMCs, obtained from a glioma patient whose treatment included an IDH1 peptide vaccine. All receptors come from a man in his forties with glioma.

The chain has TRBV15 and TRBJ1-1; TRBD1 is a possible D gene (6 bases). Trimming removed 8 bases from V and 1 base from J, with 14 bases in between. Germline V gene lookup returns CDR1 LNHNV and CDR2 YYDKDF (reference sequence). The CDR3 length is 14 residues. CDR3: CATLNRDRNTEAFF. In DNA, the CDR3 is TGTGCCACCTTGAACAGGGATAGGAACACTGAAGCTTTCTTT. The complete variable domain, with remaining parts taken from reference TRBV15 and TRBJ1-1, reads DAMVIQNPRYQVTQFGKPVTLSCSQTLNHNVMYWYQQKSSQAPKLLFHYYDKDFNNEADTPDNFQSRRPNTSFCFLDIRSPGLGDTAMYLCATLNRDRNTEAFFGQGTRLTVV.

The table lists this clone with a few counts. The V and J genes are TRBV5-6 and TRBJ1-5; D uncertain. The CDR3 is 13 residues long. Between the trimmed V and J ends, which lost 0 bases and 3 bases, there was a span of 4 bases. Looked up from germline, CDR1 is SGHDT and CDR2 is YYEEEE. The CDR3 DNA sequence: TGTGCCAGCAGCTTGGGGTACAATCAGCCCCAGCATTTT. Translated: CASSLGYNQPQHF.

The chain employs TRBV5-5 and TRBJ1-2; a weak D match, TRBD1 (5 bases). The CDR3 is 16 amino acids. V was shortened by 1 base and J by 2 bases, with 15 bases between the two germline ends. Germline CDR1 is SGHKS and CDR2 is YYEKEE (reference sequence). CDR3 sequence reads: CASSLSSGVSNYGYTF. The CDR3 DNA sequence: TGTGCCAGCAGCTTGAGTTCGGGGGTGTCGAACTATGGCTACACCTTC.

This clone was observed once. V is TRBV10-1 and J is TRBJ2-1; TRBD1 might be the D (6 bases). V lost 2 bases, J lost 15 bases, and 17 bases lay in between. Germline assignment: CDR1 WNHNN and CDR2 SYGVQD (reference sequence). This CDR3 has 13 residues. The CDR3 sequence: CASSEGGRGLRFF. The CDR3 DNA reads TGCGCCAGCAGTGAGGGGGGCAGGGGTTTGCGGTTCTTC.

The V gene is TRBV5-1, the J gene TRBJ2-1; TRBD2 might be the D (6 bases). The CDR3 consists of 16 residues. V lost 0 bases, J lost 0 bases, and 10 bases lay in between. Germline V gene data show CDR1 as SGHRS and CDR2 as YFSETQ. CDR3 in DNA: TGCGCCAGCAGCTTGGTCAATAGCGGCTCCTACAATGAGCAGTTCTTC. Amino acid sequence: CASSLVNSGSYNEQFF.

This clone was found a few times. The chain links TRBV21-1 to TRBJ1-2; the D call TRBD1 from the table was never checked on the DNA. TRBV21-1 corresponds to a pseudogene. The length of the CDR3 is 13 residues. Written as DNA, the CDR3 is TGTGCCAGCAGCGCAGACAGGGACTATGGCTACACCTTC. Amino acid sequence: CASSADRDYGYTF.

The CDR3 DNA sequence: TGTGCCTGGGGGTCAGGACAGATAGGGACCGAAAAACTGTTTTTT. This codes for CAWGSGQIGTEKLFF. This chain joins TRBV30 and TRBJ1-4, with D possibly being TRBD1 (6 bases). The CDR3 consists of 15 residues. Trimming took off 5 bases at V and 8 bases at J, with 21 bases between the two ends. The germline V gene encodes CDR1 GTSNPN and CDR2 SVGIG (reference sequence).